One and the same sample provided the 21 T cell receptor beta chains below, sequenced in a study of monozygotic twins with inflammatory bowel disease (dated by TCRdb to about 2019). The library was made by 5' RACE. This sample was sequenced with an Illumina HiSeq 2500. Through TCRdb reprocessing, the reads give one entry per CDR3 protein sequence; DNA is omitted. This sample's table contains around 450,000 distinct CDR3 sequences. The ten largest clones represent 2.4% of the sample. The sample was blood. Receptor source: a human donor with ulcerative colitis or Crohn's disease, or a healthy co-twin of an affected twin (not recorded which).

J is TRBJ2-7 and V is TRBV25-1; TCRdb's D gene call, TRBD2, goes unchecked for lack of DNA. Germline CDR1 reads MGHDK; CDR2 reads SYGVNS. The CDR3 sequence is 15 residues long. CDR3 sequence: CASSGQRRFPYEQYF.

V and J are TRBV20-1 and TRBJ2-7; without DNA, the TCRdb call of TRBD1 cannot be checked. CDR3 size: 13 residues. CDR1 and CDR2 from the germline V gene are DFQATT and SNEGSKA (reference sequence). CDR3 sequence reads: CSARGTGKNEQYF.

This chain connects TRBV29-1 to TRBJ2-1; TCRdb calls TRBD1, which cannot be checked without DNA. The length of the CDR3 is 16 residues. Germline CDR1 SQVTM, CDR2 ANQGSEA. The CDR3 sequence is CSVAGVPGPLWDEQFF.

The CDR3 region is CASRALGGFGANVLTF. The rearrangement joins TRBV2 to TRBJ2-6; there is no DNA to check the TCRdb D call of TRBD2. The CDR3 runs to 16 residues. CDR1 is SNHLY and CDR2 is FYNNEI in the germline V gene.

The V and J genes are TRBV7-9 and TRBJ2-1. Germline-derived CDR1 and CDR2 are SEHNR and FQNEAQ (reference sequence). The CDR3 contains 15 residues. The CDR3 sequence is CASRGPESSYNEQFF.

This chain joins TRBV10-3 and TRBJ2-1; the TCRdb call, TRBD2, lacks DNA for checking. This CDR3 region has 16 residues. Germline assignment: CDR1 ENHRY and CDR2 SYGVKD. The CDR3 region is CAISAKRGEGINEQFF.

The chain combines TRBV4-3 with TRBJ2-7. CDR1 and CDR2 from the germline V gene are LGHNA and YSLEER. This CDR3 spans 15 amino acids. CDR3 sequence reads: CASSQEREISYEQYF.

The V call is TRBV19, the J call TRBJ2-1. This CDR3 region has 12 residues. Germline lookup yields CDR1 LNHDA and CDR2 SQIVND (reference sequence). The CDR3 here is CASSTYVNEQFF. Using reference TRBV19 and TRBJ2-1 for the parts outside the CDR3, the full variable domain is DGGITQSPKYLFRKEGQNVTLSCEQNLNHDAMYWYRQDPGQGLRLIYYSQIVNDFQKGDIAEGYSVSREKKESFPLTVTSAQKNPTAFYLCASSTYVNEQFFGPGTRLTVL.

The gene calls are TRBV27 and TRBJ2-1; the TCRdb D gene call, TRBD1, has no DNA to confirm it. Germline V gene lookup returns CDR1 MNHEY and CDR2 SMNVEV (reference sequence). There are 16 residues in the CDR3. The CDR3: CASSLSMGASYNEQFF.

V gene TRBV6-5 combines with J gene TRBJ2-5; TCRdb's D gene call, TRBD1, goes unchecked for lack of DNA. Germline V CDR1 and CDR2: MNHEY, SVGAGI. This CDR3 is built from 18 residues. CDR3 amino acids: CASSYRYYRAGGQETQYF.

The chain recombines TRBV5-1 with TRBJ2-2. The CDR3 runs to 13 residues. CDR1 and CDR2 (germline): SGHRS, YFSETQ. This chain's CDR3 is CASSSANTGELFF.

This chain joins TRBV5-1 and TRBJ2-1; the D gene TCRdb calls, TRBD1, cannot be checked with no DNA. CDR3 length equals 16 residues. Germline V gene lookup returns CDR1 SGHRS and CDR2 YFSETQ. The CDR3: CASSQRQGGSYNEQFF. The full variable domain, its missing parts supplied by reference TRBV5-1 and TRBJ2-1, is KAGVTQTPRYLIKTRGQQVTLSCSPISGHRSVSWYQQTPGQGLQFLFEYFSETQRNKGNFPGRFSGRQFSNSRSEMNVSTLELGDSALYLCASSQRQGGSYNEQFFGPGTRLTVL.

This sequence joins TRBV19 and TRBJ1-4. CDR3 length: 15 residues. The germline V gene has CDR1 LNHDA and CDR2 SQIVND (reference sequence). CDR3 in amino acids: CASKRGKATNEKLFF.

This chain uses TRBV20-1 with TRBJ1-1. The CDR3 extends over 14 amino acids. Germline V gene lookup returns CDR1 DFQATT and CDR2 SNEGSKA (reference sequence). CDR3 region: CSARASQLNTEAFF.

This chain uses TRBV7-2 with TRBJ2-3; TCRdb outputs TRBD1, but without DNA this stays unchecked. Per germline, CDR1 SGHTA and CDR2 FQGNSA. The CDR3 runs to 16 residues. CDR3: CASSLLGGGNRDTQYF.

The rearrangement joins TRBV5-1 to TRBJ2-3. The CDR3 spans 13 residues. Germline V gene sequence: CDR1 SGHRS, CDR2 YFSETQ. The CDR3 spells CASRPPNTDTQYF.

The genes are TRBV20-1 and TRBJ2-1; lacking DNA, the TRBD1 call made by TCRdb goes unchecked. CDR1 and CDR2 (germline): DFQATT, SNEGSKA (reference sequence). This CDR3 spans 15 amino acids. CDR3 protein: CSVEVLAGAYNEQFF.

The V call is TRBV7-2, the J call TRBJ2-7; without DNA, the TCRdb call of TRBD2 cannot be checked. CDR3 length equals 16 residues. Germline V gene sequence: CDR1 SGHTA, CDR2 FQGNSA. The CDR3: CASSLVASGIYGEQYF. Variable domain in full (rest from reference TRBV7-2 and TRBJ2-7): GAGVSQSPSNKVTEKGKDVELRCDPISGHTALYWYRQSLGQGLEFLIYFQGNSAPDKSGLPSDRFSAERTGGSVSTLTIQRTQQEDSAVYLCASSLVASGIYGEQYFGPGTRLTVT.

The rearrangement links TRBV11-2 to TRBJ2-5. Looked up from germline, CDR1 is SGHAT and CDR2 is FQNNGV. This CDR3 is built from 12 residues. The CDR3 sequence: CASSMPRETQYF. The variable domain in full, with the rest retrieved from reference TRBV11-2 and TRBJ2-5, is EAGVAQSPRYKIIEKRQSVAFWCNPISGHATLYWYQQILGQGPKLLIQFQNNGVVDDSQLPKDRFSAERLKGVDSTLKIQPAKLEDSAVYLCASSMPRETQYFGPGTRLLVL.

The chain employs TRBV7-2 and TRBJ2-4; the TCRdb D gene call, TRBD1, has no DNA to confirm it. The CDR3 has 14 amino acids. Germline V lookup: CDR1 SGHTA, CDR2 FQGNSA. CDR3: CASSLGGTVNIQYF.

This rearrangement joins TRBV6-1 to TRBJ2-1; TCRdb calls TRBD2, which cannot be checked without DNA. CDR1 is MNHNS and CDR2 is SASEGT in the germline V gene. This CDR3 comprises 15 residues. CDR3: CASRRLAGEYNEQFF.